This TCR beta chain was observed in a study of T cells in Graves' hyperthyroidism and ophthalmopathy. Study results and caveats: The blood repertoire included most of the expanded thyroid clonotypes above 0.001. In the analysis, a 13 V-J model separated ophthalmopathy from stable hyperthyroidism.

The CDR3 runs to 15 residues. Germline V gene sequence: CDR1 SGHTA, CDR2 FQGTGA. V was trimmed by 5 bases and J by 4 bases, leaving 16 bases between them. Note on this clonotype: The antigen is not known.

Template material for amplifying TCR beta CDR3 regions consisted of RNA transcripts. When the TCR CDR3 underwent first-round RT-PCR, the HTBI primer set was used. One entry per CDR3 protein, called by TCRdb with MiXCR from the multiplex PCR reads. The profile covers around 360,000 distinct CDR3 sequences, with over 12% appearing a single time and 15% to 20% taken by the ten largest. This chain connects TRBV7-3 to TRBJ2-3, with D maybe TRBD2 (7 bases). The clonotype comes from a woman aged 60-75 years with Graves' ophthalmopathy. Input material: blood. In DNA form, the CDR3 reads TGTGCCAGCAGCCTGAGCGGAGGGGGGGCAGATACGCAGTATTTT. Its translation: CASSLSGGGADTQYF.